The T cell receptor (beta chain) described here comes from a study of cytomegalovirus exposure and HLA in healthy donors (dated by TCRdb to 2016 to 2017). Turning to the overall study: An earlier analysis of some 600 of the donors reported roughly 300 Gb of sequence data and 95 million to 120 million unique TCR beta sequences obtained from about 180 million T cells. The study combined high-throughput TCR immunosequencing, statistical association of individual TCRs with disease status, and machine learning to predict cytomegalovirus infection status. The study used immunosequencing to profile the T cell repertoires of some 600 subjects and linked those repertoires to cytomegalovirus serostatus. To decide whether each TCR beta V gene segment behaved as functional or pseudogenic, an earlier analysis of nearly 600 of the donors relied on high-throughput TCR beta sequencing. In a later genetic analysis, genome-wide SNP genotypes for about three fifths of the 666 donors were used, and that subset was treated as a discovery cohort. Donor age, sex, ethnicity and CMV serostatus were compiled together with the repertoire data. HLA typing covered class I and class II loci at four-digit resolution. Roughly five DR-DQ haplotypes were treated as single units for association and clustering because of strong linkage in the cohort. Roughly 300 gigabases of sequencing data and around 87 million unique TCR sequences were included in an early release covering 500 to 750 HLA-typed donors. The study was designed to test whether signatures of past pathogen exposure could be identified by cataloging public T cell receptors. The later analysis used no new phenotypic data to find candidate immune exposures, relying instead on TCR beta sequences and their occurrence across donors. Every discovery cohort repertoire had been produced on one sequencing platform. To study patterns of TCR occurrence, a later analysis re-analyzed previously published TCR beta repertoires from around 700 donors and added high-resolution HLA genotyping. Of the roughly 400 genotyped donors, 80% to 90% were placed in the genetic ancestry cluster associated with self-reported Caucasian donors. The number of donors typed differed by locus, with about 620-630 for A, B, C, DRB1 and DQB1, around 560 for DQA1, 600 to 610 for DPA1, and over 400 for DPB1. On average, roughly 200,000 unique TCR beta nucleotide sequences were sequenced per donor among 398 genotyped donors of the cohort, with around 19% of those sequences being non-productive. A separate validation cohort of over 95 different subjects was used in addition to the approximately 670-subject first cohort. Results and caveats for the whole study, not just this receptor: A later analysis found that most CMV-associated TCR beta chains appeared HLA-restricted, with HLA associations seemingly driven largely by CMV exposure. A few of the identified cytomegalovirus-associated TCR beta chains were confirmed in vitro to be specific for cytomegalovirus antigens. Because HLA typing was unavailable for some donors at each locus, only the typed subset was used in association tests. According to the authors, the approach could potentially be generalized to other disease states and immunological phenotypes. At a false discovery rate of 0.05, a later analysis linked approximately 18,000 TCR beta sequences to specific HLA alleles. For the cohort, immune exposure information was limited to CMV serostatus. Linkage disequilibrium might explain the correlated functional status among segregating V segments, but an unknown experimental factor could not be excluded. According to a later analysis, parvovirus B19, influenza, CMV and Epstein-Barr virus appeared linked to several top co-occurrence clusters. In a later analysis, TCR association rates were found to vary across HLA loci, with the most associated TCRs seen for DRB1 alleles and the fewest for HLA-C alleles. A further reported finding was that TCR beta sequences accurately predicted the HLA-A and HLA-B alleles for most subjects in the first cohort. Strong co-occurrence of HLA alleles, especially DR and DQ, made assigning TCR associations to individual alleles difficult. A later analysis found that HLA-associated TCR beta chains were more clonally expanded and had lower generation probabilities than equally common non-associated chains. In an earlier analysis of some 550 of the donors, most TCR beta V segments were observed in productive rearrangements about 87% or about 30% of the time, broadly matching IMGT annotations. Sequencing depth was assumed to be roughly uniform across donors in the presence/absence analyses, though that assumption may not hold. Across donors, most TCR sequences were observed very rarely, whereas some public TCRs were present in many individuals. The study gave a list of about 170 TCR beta chains associated with cytomegalovirus. Cytomegalovirus status was reported to be diagnosed by the classifier with high specificity and sensitivity in both the original and validation cohorts. A cluster of highly shared sequence variants was judged likely to represent a technical artifact of the sequencing pipeline. In a later genetic analysis, a missense DCLRE1C variant was associated with V-gene and J-gene trimming of TCR beta chains, and the association was replicated in an independent cohort. Some IMGT-functional V segments, including TRBV6-2 and TRBV6-3, could not be told apart with the 87-base-pair reads, so those segments were excluded. The earlier analysis of approximately 590 of the donors excluded 15 to 20 rarely observed V segments, including chromosome 9 orphons, because counts were too low. A later genetic analysis reported fewer N-insertions in productive TCRs among donors in an Asian-associated ancestry cluster than the roughly 700-donor mean. This cohort had only TCR beta chains sequenced, and the lack of alpha or paired-chain data limited which features could be detected.

A note on this clone: There is no known antigen for this receptor. Base qualities are not provided; no much larger clone lies one nucleotide away.

The library was generated by the immunoSEQ multiplex PCR assay. The multiplex PCR relied on a mix of 60 forward primers for TCR Vbeta segments and 13 reverse primers for TCR Jbeta segments. The CDR3 region of rearranged TCR beta genes was amplified from genomic DNA with a multiplex PCR assay. Amplified TCR beta libraries were sequenced as 87-base-pair reads on the Illumina HiSeq System. In the authors' own workflow: A later analysis tallied 75 million to 85 million unique TCR beta chains across the 666 repertoires, and roughly 11 million of those chains were shared by two or more donors. Raw reads were error-corrected and collapsed into unique sequences by a nearest-neighbor algorithm in which closely related sequences were merged to remove PCR and sequencing errors. CDR3 sequences were aligned to IMGT reference sequences to assign V, D and J gene segments. Each retained sequence needed at least a six-nucleotide match to both a V gene segment and a J gene segment. Rearrangements were called productive when the CDR3 lacked stop codons and stayed in frame with V and J; all others were non-productive. CDR3 was defined according to IMGT convention as the region running from the second conserved V-encoded cysteine to the conserved J-encoded phenylalanine. In an earlier analysis of roughly 610 of the donors, sequences lacking an unambiguous match to a single V gene segment were excluded. An earlier analysis of some 500 of the donors classified V segments as functional when productive rearrangements were above 56.7% and as segregating when the standard deviation between donors was above 5%. A statistical classification framework was developed to diagnose cytomegalovirus status using the catalog of TCR beta chain sequences. A later analysis assigned V and J genes by comparing TCR nucleotide sequences with IMGT/GENE-DB human TR gene sequences. A later analysis assigned CDR3 sequences and most-parsimonious VDJ recombination scenarios with the TCRdist pipeline. A later analysis defined each TCR beta chain by its CDR3 amino acid sequence plus V-gene family, and excluded reads lacking a unique V-gene family. A later analysis removed 592 highly shared, low-generation-probability nucleotide sequences to deal with suspected cross-contamination and a sequencing artifact. In a later analysis, a clonal expansion index for each public chain was calculated from normalized within-repertoire ranks of inferred template counts. Generation probabilities in a later analysis came from a VDJ recombination model fitted to out-of-frame rearrangements, and those results were checked against IGoR. In a later analysis, hypergeometric tests were used to score TCR-TCR, TCR-HLA and TCR-CMV co-occurrence, with a repertoire-size bias correction applied to TCR pairs. False discovery rates were estimated in a later analysis by permuting HLA or CMV assignments 20 times. In a later analysis, co-occurring TCRs were grouped using DBSCAN, and TCRdist sequence similarity was added for clustering within HLA-allele-positive subsets. Co-occurrence clustering excluded repertoires with fewer than 30,000 or more than 120,000 public chains, plus five with anomalous nucleotide sharing. The immuneACCESS repertoire file appears here via TCRdb, limited to in-frame rearrangements. These files lack a portion of the clones; in checked studies, under half of the deficit traces to unresolved V genes, and the cause of the others is not known. That table is the source of V, J and clone size, and D and trimming were worked out from the DNA. The sample table records around 220,000 clones; roughly 80% of these occur just once. Of the sample, 0.2% to 0.25% is held by the ten largest clones.

The cohort consisted of hundreds of healthy bone marrow donors. At the time of sampling, every cohort member was nominally healthy, though immune exposures that went unrecorded were likely present. The donor tested CMV seronegative and was one of the 352 seronegative cohort members. Each donor provided a peripheral blood sample, and peripheral blood mononuclear cells were used for TCR beta sequencing. The Qiagen DNeasy Blood Extraction Kit was used to extract genomic DNA from the blood cell samples. Trimming takes 10 bases off V and 3 bases off J; junction bases not matched to a gene: 3. The CDR3 runs 12 residues from the cysteine to the phenylalanine. Left in the record is the CDR3 DNA by itself, 36 bases read in frame from the first base. For CDR1 and CDR2, the germline V gene lists SNHLY and FYNNEI.

Sequencing input: PBMCs. This sequence originates from a girl aged 2 to 10 in good health and CMV-seronegative. The rearrangement combines TRBV2 with TRBJ2-3; TRBD1 matches 8 bases in the middle. CDR3 loop: CATRTGTDTQYF. In nucleotide form, the sequence is TGTGCCACCAGGACAGGGACAGATACGCAGTATTTT.